This T cell receptor beta chain comes out of a study of CD8 T cells in Susac syndrome. A remark on this clonotype: Its antigen remains unidentified. The junction differs from germline at one of its ends, possibly a read error.

CDR1 is SSHAT and CDR2 is FNYEAQ in the germline V gene (reference sequence). The length of the CDR3 is 12 residues. Sequencing of TCR beta was performed on blood CD8+ T cells and on blood CD4+ T cells. The study's findings and limits: The authors acknowledged that the study's TCR sequencing and HLA analysis involved relatively few individuals.

RNA totalling roughly 0.5 to 1 ug underwent reverse transcription with random hexamers. TCRdb re-derived calls from the immunoSEQ multiplex PCR reads in MiXCR, one entry per CDR3 protein. The sample has about 190,000 distinct CDR3 sequences; approximately 94% are singletons. The clonotype originates from a human donor in good health. V and J are TRBV7-7 and TRBJ2-1, with D maybe TRBD2 (5 bases). The sequenced material came from CD4+ T cells from PBMCs. The CDR3 bases are TGTGCTAGCAGCAATGATGGAGGTGAGCAGTTCTTC. This encodes CASSNDGGEQFF.